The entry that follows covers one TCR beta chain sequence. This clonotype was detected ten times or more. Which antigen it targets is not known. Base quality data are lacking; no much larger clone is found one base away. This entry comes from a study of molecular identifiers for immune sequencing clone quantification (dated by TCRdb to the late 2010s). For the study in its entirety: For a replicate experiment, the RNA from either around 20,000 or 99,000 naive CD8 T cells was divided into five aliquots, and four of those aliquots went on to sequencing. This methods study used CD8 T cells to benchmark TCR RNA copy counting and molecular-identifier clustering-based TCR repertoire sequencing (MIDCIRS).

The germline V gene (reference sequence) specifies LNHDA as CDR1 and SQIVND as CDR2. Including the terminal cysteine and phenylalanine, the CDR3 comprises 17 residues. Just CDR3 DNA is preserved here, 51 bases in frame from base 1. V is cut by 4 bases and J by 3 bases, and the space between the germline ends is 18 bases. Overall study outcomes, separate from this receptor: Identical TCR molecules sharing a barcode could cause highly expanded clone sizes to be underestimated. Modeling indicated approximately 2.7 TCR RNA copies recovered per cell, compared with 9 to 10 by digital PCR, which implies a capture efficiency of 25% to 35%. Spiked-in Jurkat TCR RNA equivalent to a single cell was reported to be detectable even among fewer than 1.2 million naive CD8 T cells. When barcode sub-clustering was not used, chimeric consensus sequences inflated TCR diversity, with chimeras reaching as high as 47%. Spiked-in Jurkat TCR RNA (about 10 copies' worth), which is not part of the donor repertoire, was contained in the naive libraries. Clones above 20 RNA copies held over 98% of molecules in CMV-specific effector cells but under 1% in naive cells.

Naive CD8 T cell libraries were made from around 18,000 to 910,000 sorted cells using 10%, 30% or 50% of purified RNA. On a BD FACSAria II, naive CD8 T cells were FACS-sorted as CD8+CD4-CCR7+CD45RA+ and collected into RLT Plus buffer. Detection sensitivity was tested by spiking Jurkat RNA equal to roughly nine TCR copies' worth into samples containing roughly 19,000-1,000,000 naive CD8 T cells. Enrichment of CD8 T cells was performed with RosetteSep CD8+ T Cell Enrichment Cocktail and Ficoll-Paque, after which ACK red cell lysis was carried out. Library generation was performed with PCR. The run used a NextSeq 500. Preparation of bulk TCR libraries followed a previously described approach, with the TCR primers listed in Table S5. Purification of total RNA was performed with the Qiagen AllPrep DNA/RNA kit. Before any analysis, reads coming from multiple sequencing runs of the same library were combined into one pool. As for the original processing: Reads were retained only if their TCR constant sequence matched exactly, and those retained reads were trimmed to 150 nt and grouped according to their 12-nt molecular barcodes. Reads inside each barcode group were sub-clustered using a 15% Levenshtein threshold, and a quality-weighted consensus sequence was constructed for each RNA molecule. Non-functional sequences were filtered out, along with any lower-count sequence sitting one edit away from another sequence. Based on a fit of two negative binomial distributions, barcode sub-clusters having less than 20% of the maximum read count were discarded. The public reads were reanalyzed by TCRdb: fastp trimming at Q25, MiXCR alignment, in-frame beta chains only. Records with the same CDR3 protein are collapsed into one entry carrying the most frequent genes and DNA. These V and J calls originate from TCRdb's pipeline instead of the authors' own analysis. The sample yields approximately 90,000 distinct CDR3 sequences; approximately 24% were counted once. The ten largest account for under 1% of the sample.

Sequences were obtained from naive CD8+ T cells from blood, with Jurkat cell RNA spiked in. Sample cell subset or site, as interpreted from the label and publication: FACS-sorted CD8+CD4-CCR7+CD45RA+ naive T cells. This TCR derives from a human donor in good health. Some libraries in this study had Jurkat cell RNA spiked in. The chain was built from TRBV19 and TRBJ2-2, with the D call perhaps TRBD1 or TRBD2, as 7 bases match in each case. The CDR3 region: CASSTGGRQGYTGELFF. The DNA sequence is TGTGCCAGTAGTACGGGGGGCCGACAGGGATACACCGGGGAGCTGTTTTTT.